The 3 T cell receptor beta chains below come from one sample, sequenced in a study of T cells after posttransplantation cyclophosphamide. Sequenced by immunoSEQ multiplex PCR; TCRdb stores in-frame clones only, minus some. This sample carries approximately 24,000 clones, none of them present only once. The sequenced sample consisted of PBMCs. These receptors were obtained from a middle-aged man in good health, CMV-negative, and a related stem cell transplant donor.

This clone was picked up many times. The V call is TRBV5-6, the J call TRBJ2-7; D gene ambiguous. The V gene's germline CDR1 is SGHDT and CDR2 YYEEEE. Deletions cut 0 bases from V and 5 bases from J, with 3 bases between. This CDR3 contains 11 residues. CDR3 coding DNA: TGTGCCAGCAGCTTGGAGCACGAGCAGTACTTC. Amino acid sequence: CASSLEHEQYF.

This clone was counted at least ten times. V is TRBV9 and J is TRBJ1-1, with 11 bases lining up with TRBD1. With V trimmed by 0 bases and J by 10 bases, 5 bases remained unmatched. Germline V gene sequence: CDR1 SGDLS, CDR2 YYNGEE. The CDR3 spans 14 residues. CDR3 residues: CASSVADRGRTAFF. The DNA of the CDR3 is TGTGCCAGCAGCGTAGCGGACAGGGGGCGGACAGCTTTCTTT.

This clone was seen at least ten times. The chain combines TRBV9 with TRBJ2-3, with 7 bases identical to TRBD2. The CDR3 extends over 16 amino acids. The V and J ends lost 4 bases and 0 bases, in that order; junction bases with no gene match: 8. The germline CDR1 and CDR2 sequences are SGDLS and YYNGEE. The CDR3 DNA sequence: TGTGCCAGCAGCCCCCAGCGGGGAGCTAGCACAGATACGCAGTATTTT. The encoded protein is CASSPQRGASTDTQYF.